Below are 26 T cell receptor beta chains sequenced from a single sample in a study of identical twins (dated by TCRdb to 2016 to 2017). Libraries were made using 5' RACE. Sequencing instrument: Illumina HiSeq 2000. TCRdb applied fastp at Q25 and MiXCR to the public reads, then kept only in-frame beta chains. Every distinct CDR3 protein forms one entry, paired with its most common genes and DNA. The sample table lists about 730,000 distinct CDR3 sequences, 21% of them with a count of one. Roughly 4.3% of the sample rests with the top ten. The data also belong to a second study, concerning T cells expressing NK-cell markers.

Sequencing input: PBMCs. These receptors were collected from a woman aged 18-29 years in good health.

The CDR3 DNA follows: TGTGCCATCAGTGACTCCGGGCAGAGGGGGGGCCGTTACAATGAGCAGTTCTTC. This sequence encodes CAISDSGQRGGRYNEQFF. This chain uses TRBV10-3 with TRBJ2-1; D perhaps matches TRBD2 (7 bases). Germline assignment: CDR1 ENHRY and CDR2 SYGVKD. The CDR3 loop spans 18 amino acids. The ends were cut back, 3 bases at V and 4 bases at J, with 22 bases in the middle.

This clonotype was detected a few times. The chain joins TRBV2 to TRBJ2-3; D might be TRBD2 (6 bases). Trimming stripped 4 bases from V and 5 bases from J, with 13 bases between. This CDR3 is 14 amino acids long. CDR1 and CDR2 (germline): SNHLY, FYNNEI. This chain's CDR3 is CASSVTRGEDTQYF. The CDR3 DNA reads as TGTGCCAGCAGTGTTACGCGGGGAGAAGATACGCAGTATTTT. Complete variable domain (other parts from reference TRBV2 and TRBJ2-3): EPEVTQTPSHQVTQMGQEVILRCVPISNHLYFYWYRQILGQKVEFLVSFYNNEISEKSEIFDDQFSVERPDGSNFTLKIRSTKLEDSAMYFCASSVTRGEDTQYFGPGTRLTVL.

The sample holds one count of this clonotype. The rearrangement joins TRBV27 to TRBJ1-3, with D unclear. V lost 6 bases and J lost 0, with 15 bases in between. CDR1 is MNHEY and CDR2 is SMNVEV in the germline V gene (reference sequence). The CDR3 loop spans 16 amino acids. The CDR3 sequence: CASSVSLPISGNTIYF. As DNA, the CDR3 is TGTGCCAGCAGCGTAAGCCTCCCGATCTCTGGAAACACCATATATTTT.

This clonotype was seen a handful of times. The chain combines TRBV7-3 with TRBJ2-1, with 12 bases aligning to TRBD1. CDR1 is SGHTA, CDR2 FQGTGA, per germline. The J segment lost 9 bases and the V segment lost 2 bases, leaving 2 bases of the junction unmatched. The CDR3 runs 14 residues. The CDR3 sequence is CASSLGTGGSEQFF. The DNA of the CDR3 is TGTGCCAGCAGCTTAGGGACAGGGGGCTCTGAGCAGTTCTTC.

This clonotype was observed at least ten times. The chain recombines TRBV20-1 with TRBJ2-7, with 11 bases matching TRBD2. Trimming cost V 4 bases and J 0 bases; bases outside gene matches: 5. Germline V lookup: CDR1 DFQATT, CDR2 SNEGSKA (reference sequence). CDR3 length: 15 residues. The CDR3 is CSATGLAGSSYEQYF. The CDR3 DNA sequence: TGCAGTGCTACTGGACTAGCGGGCAGCTCCTACGAGCAGTACTTC.

This clonotype appeared a few times. This chain connects TRBV12-3 or TRBV12-4 to TRBJ2-1; 9 bases match TRBD2. The CDR3 length is 18 residues. The trim removed 0 bases at V and 9 bases at J, leaving 15 bases unmatched. Here the CDR3 DNA reads TGTGCCAGCAGTTTAGCGTTCTTGGGTAGCGGGAGTTTGACTGAGCAGTTCTTC. It encodes CASSLAFLGSGSLTEQFF.

This chain links TRBV6-1 with TRBJ2-5, with 13 bases lining up with TRBD2. The V gene end was trimmed by 6 bases and the J gene end by 4 bases; junction bases not matched to a gene: 8. CDR1 MNHNS and CDR2 SASEGT come from the germline V gene. The CDR3 loop spans 16 amino acids. CDR3 in amino acids: CASRPGTSGVPETQYF. CDR3 DNA sequence: TGTGCCAGCAGGCCCGGGACTAGCGGGGTCCCAGAGACCCAGTACTTC.

In this sample, this clonotype turned up a few times. This chain uses TRBV12-3 or TRBV12-4 with TRBJ1-1; D is unresolved. The CDR3 length is 12 residues. V dropped 7 bases and J dropped 9 bases, with 15 bases sitting between them. For the CDR3, the DNA is TGTGCCAGCACCGAGGGTCTCGGTAAAGCTTTCTTT. Translated, it gives CASTEGLGKAFF.

This clonotype has a count of ten or more. The V gene is TRBV12-3 or TRBV12-4, the J gene TRBJ2-7; 7 bases align to TRBD2. CDR3 length equals 15 residues. V trimming: 1 base; J trimming: 2 bases; junction bases outside the gene matches: 5. In DNA, the CDR3 is TGTGCCAGCAGTTTAGGACGGGAGGCAACCTACGAGCAGTACTTC. Its protein is CASSLGREATYEQYF.

This sequence joins TRBV29-1 and TRBJ2-2, with 7 positions matching TRBD1. This CDR3 spans 13 amino acids. From germline, CDR1 is SQVTM and CDR2 ANQGSEA. The J segment lost 7 bases and the V segment lost 7 bases, leaving 9 bases of the junction unmatched. The CDR3 coding sequence is TGCAGCGCTACGACAGGGAAGGGCGGGGAGCTGTTTTTT. It encodes CSATTGKGGELFF.

This clonotype was counted a few times. The chain has TRBV15 and TRBJ1-6, with D tentatively TRBD1 (6 bases). Per germline, CDR1 LNHNV and CDR2 YYDKDF (reference sequence). The CDR3 totals 15 residues. The V gene lost 0 bases and the J gene lost 9 bases, with 12 bases spanning the gap. CDR3 nucleotides: TGTGCCACCAGCAGAGAGGGCAGGGGAAGTTCACCCCTCCACTTT. Encoded protein: CATSREGRGSSPLHF.

This clonotype appeared a few times. The chain uses TRBV20-1 and TRBJ1-1; 7 positions agree with TRBD1. In germline, CDR1 is DFQATT, CDR2 SNEGSKA (reference sequence). The CDR3 is 15 amino acids. Trimming took 0 bases from V and 0 from J; bases not matched to a gene: 4. This CDR3 reads CSAREPGGVNTEAFF. The CDR3 DNA sequence: TGCAGTGCTAGAGAACCAGGGGGGGTGAACACTGAAGCTTTCTTT.

The chain combines TRBV29-1 with TRBJ2-7; perhaps TRBD1 as D (5 bases). V was pared by 5 bases and J by 3 bases, with 8 bases between. The CDR3 is 11 residues long. Germline loops: CDR1 SQVTM, CDR2 ANQGSEA. CDR3 region: CSVTTVYEQYF. The CDR3 nucleotides read TGCAGCGTTACGACAGTCTACGAGCAGTACTTC.

This chain joins TRBV10-1 and TRBJ2-1; 7 bases agree with TRBD2. Germline values: CDR1 WNHNN, CDR2 SYGVQD (reference sequence). Trimming cost V 4 bases and J 1 base; bases outside gene matches: 4. The CDR3 covers 15 residues. The CDR3 DNA reads TGCGCCAGCAGTGGCCCTAGCGGTTCCTACAATGAGCAGTTCTTC. Its protein is CASSGPSGSYNEQFF.

This clonotype has ten or more counts. V and J are TRBV10-3 and TRBJ2-5; 12 nucleotides match TRBD1. The CDR3 sequence is 16 residues long. Germline V lookup: CDR1 ENHRY, CDR2 SYGVKD. The ends lost 3 bases at V and 4 bases at J; junction bases unmatched: 6. CDR3 in DNA: TGTGCCATCAGTGACCCGGGACAGGGGGCTGTAGAGACCCAGTACTTC. As protein: CAISDPGQGAVETQYF.

V gene TRBV5-1 combines with J gene TRBJ2-7, with D maybe TRBD1 (5 bases). The germline V gene encodes CDR1 SGHRS and CDR2 YFSETQ. V was trimmed by 1 base and J by 5 bases, leaving 13 bases between them. The CDR3 is made up of 14 amino acids. As DNA, the CDR3 is TGCGCCAGCAGCTTGACAGGCCCCTGGGACGAGCAGTACTTC. Encoded protein: CASSLTGPWDEQYF.

In this sample, this clonotype turned up many times. The genes are TRBV6-5 and TRBJ2-7; D is unresolved. V lost 2 bases to trimming and J lost 1 base, with 12 bases between them. Germline assignment: CDR1 MNHEY and CDR2 SVGAGI. CDR3 length: 15 amino acids. The CDR3 spells CASSYGSALSYEQYF. In nucleotides, the CDR3 is TGTGCCAGCAGTTACGGATCAGCTCTATCCTACGAGCAGTACTTC.

This clonotype was counted between two and nine times. The chain combines TRBV19 with TRBJ2-1; D unresolved. CDR1 and CDR2 from the germline V gene are LNHDA and SQIVND (reference sequence). With 10 bases removed from V and 5 bases from J, the gap between germline ends came to 15 bases. This CDR3 has 13 residues. CDR3 protein: CATKNLTDNEQFF. The CDR3 nucleotides read TGTGCCACTAAGAACCTTACGGACAATGAGCAGTTCTTC.

This clonotype was found a few times. This chain links TRBV7-9 with TRBJ2-5; no firm D call. The CDR3 is made up of 13 amino acids. V was cut by 3 bases and J by 4 bases, with 9 bases left in between. The germline gives CDR1 SEHNR, CDR2 FQNEAQ (reference sequence). CDR3 protein: CASSFYTGETQYF. CDR3 DNA: TGTGCCAGCAGCTTTTATACGGGAGAGACCCAGTACTTC.

This clonotype was counted at least ten times. The V call is TRBV3-1, the J call TRBJ2-3, with a weak D call TRBD2 (5 bases). The V and J ends lost 4 bases and 4 bases respectively, with 18 bases between them. The CDR3 sequence is 16 residues long. From germline, CDR1 is LGHDT and CDR2 YNNKEL (reference sequence). Here the CDR3 reads CASSRGMGARADTQYF. The CDR3 nucleotides read TGTGCCAGCAGCCGAGGTATGGGAGCGCGAGCAGATACGCAGTATTTT.

J is TRBJ2-1 and V is TRBV20-1, with 7 positions matching TRBD2. V gave up 1 base and J gave up 3 bases; unmatched junction bases: 6. The CDR3 contains 15 residues. The germline V gene has CDR1 DFQATT and CDR2 SNEGSKA (reference sequence). CDR3 region: CSARASGVNYNEQFF. DNA of the CDR3: TGCAGTGCTAGAGCGAGCGGGGTTAACTACAATGAGCAGTTCTTC.

The chain joins TRBV5-1 to TRBJ2-3; D not certain. CDR1 is SGHRS, CDR2 YFSETQ, per germline. The CDR3 is 12 residues long. V was cut by 4 bases and J by 6 bases, with 9 bases left in between. CDR3 DNA: TGCGCCAGCAGCGCGATAGGGGATACGCAGTATTTT. It codes for CASSAIGDTQYF.

There are many counts of this clonotype. V is TRBV29-1 and J is TRBJ1-2, with D uncertain. Trimming cost V 4 bases and J 4 bases, with 7 bases left between them. Per the germline V gene, CDR1 is SQVTM and CDR2 is ANQGSEA. The CDR3 spans 11 residues. The DNA for the CDR3 is TGCAGCGTTGGCCTCGTCTATGGCTACACCTTC. Encoded protein: CSVGLVYGYTF.

The rearrangement uses TRBV6-5 and TRBJ1-1; possibly TRBD1 for D (5 bases). This CDR3 is built from 14 residues. Deletions cut 2 bases from V and 10 bases from J, with 17 bases between. Germline V gene data show CDR1 as MNHEY and CDR2 as SVGAGI. CDR3 region: CASSYTRVGSGAFF. CDR3 nucleotides: TGTGCCAGCAGTTACACCAGGGTCGGATCGGGAGCTTTCTTT.

This chain uses TRBV5-1 with TRBJ1-2; 7 positions agree with TRBD1. This CDR3 comprises 13 residues. J gave up 6 bases and V 5 bases, and 7 bases lay outside the gene matches. Germline CDR1 SGHRS, CDR2 YFSETQ. The CDR3: CASRKDREDGYTF. CDR3 nucleotide sequence: TGCGCCAGCAGGAAAGACAGGGAAGATGGCTACACCTTC.

CDR3 in DNA: TGTGCCAGCAGTTTAAGGGGAAACACCATATATTTT. This codes for CASSLRGNTIYF. The J gene is TRBJ1-3, the V gene TRBV12-3 or TRBV12-4; D call uncertain. The CDR3 covers 12 residues. V lost 2 bases, J lost 4 bases, and 3 bases lay in between.